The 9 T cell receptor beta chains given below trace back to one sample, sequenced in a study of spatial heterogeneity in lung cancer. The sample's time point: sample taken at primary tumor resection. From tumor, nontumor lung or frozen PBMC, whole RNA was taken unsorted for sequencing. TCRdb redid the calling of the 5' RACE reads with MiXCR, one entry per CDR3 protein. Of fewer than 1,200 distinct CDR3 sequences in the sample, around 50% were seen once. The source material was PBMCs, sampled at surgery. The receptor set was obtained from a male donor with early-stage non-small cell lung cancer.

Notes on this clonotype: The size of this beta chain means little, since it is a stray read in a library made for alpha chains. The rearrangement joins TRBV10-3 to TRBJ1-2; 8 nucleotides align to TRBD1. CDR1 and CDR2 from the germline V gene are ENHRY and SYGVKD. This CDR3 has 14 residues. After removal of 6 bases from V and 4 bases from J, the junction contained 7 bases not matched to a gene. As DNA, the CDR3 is TGTGCCATCAGAGATTCCGACAGGGGCTATGGCTACACCTTC. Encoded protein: CAIRDSDRGYGYTF.

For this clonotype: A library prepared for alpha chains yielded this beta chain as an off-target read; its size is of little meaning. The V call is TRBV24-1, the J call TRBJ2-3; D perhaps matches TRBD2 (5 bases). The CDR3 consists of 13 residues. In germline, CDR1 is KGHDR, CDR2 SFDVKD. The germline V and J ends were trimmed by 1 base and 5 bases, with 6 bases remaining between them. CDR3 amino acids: CATSDFEGDTQYF. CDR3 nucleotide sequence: TGTGCCACCAGTGATTTTGAGGGAGATACGCAGTATTTT.

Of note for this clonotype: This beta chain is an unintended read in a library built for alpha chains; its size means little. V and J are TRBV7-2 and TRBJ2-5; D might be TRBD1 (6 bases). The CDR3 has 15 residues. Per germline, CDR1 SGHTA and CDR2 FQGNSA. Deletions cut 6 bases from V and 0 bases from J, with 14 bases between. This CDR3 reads CASRPDRRYQETQYF. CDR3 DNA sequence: TGTGCCAGCAGACCTGACAGGAGGTACCAAGAGACCCAGTACTTC.

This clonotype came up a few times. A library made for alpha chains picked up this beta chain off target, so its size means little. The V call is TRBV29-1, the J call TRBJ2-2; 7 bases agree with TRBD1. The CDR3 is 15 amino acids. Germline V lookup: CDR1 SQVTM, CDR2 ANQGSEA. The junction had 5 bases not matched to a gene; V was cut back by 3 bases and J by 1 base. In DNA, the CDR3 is TGCAGCGTTGACCCGGGACAGTTGAACACCGGGGAGCTGTTTTTT. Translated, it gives CSVDPGQLNTGELFF.

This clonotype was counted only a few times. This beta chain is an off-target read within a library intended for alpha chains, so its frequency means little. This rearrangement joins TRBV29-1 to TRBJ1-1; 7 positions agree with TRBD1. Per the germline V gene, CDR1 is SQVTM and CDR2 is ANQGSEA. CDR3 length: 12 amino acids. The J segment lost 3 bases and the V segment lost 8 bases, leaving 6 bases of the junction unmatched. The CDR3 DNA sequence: TGCAGCTGGACCGACAGGGACACTGAAGCTTTCTTT. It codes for CSWTDRDTEAFF.

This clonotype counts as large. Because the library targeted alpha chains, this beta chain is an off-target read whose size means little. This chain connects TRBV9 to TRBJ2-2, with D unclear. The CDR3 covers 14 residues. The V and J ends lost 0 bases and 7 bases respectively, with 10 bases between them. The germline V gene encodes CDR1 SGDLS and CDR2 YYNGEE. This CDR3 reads CASSVGASSGELFF. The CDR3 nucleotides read TGTGCCAGCAGCGTAGGCGCCTCGAGCGGGGAGCTGTTTTTT.

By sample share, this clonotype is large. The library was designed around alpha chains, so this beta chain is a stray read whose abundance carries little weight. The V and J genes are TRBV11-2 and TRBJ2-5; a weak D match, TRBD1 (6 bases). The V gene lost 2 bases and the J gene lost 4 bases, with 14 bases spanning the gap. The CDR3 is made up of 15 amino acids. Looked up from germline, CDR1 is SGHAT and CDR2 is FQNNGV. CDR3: CASSLRSGVRETQYF. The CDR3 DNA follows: TGTGCCAGCAGCTTAAGGTCAGGGGTGCGAGAGACCCAGTACTTC.

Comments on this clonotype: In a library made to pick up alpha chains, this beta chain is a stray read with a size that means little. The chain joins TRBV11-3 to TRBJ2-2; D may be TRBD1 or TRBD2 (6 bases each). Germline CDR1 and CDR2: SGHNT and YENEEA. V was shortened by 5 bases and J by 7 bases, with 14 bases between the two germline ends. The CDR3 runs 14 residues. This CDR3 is CASSILGGVGELFF. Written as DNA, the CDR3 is TGTGCCAGCAGCATCCTCGGGGGCGTCGGGGAGCTGTTTTTT.

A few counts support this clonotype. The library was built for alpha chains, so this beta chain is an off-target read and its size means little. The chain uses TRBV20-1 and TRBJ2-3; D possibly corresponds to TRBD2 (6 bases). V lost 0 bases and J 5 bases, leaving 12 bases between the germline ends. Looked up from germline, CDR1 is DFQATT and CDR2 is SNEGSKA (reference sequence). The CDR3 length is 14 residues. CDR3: CSARDQGAGDTQYF. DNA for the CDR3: TGCAGTGCTAGAGACCAGGGAGCGGGAGATACGCAGTATTTT.